The rows below give T cell receptor beta chains drawn from one sample of a study of cytomegalovirus exposure and HLA in healthy donors. The protocol was immunoSEQ multiplex PCR, while the TCRdb copy is restricted to in-frame clones and leaves out a portion. This sample has 70,000 to 100,000 clones, with about two thirds found just once. The sequenced sample consisted of PBMCs. The receptors here all came from a woman aged 45 to 65 in good health and CMV-seropositive. CDR3s include the opening cysteine and the closing phenylalanine or tryptophan. The D gene is left open where the match is weak. Expanded clones get a size class; other rows say once, few or many, or leave the size out.

V gene	J gene	D gene	clone size	CDR3 protein	CDR3 DNA
TRBV6-4	TRBJ2-1	.	.	CASSTVVDNEQFF	TGTGCCAGCAGCACAGTCGTCGACAATGAGCAGTTCTTC
TRBV2	TRBJ1-1	.	once	CASSESGGFTEAFF	TGTGCCAGCAGTGAAAGTGGGGGGTTCACTGAAGCTTTCTTT
TRBV4-1	TRBJ1-2	.	.	CASSQASLAANYGYTF	TGCGCCAGCAGCCAAGCGAGCCTGGCGGCTAACTATGGCTACACCTTC
TRBV27	TRBJ2-2	TRBD1	.	CAISRTRGQRTGELFF	TGTGCCATCTCGCGGACAAGGGGGCAACGGACCGGGGAGCTGTTTTTT
TRBV2	TRBJ1-2	TRBD1	.	CASSGQGITYGYTF	TGTGCCAGCAGTGGACAGGGGATAACCTATGGCTACACCTTC
TRBV10-3	TRBJ1-2	.	once	CAISDRERGYGYTF	TGTGCCATCAGTGACAGGGAGCGGGGCTATGGCTACACCTTC
TRBV5-1	TRBJ2-5	TRBD1	.	CASSLAPTGNGETQYF	TGCGCCAGCAGCTTGGCCCCGACAGGGAATGGTGAGACCCAGTACTTC
TRBV6-1	TRBJ1-4	TRBD1	.	CAIGKGAGVFGGLFF	TGTGCCATCGGGAAGGGGGCAGGGGTTTTCGGCGGGCTGTTTTTT
TRBV7-2	TRBJ1-2	.	.	CASSARLGVDYGYTF	TGTGCCAGCAGCGCCCGACTAGGGGTAGACTATGGCTACACCTTC
TRBV19	TRBJ2-7	.	once	CASSIPAREKQYF	TGTGCCAGTAGTATCCCGGCCAGGGAAAAGCAGTACTTC
TRBV29-1	TRBJ1-1	.	.	CSVGAQLNTEAFF	TGCAGCGTTGGTGCACAATTGAACACTGAAGCTTTCTTT
TRBV6-4	TRBJ2-3	TRBD2	.	CASSRSGGAEDTQYF	TGTGCCAGCAGTCGTAGCGGGGGGGCCGAAGATACGCAGTATTTT
TRBV4-2	TRBJ2-5	TRBD1	.	CASSPKTGGVETQYF	TGTGCCAGCAGCCCAAAGACAGGGGGCGTCGAGACCCAGTACTTC
TRBV14	TRBJ2-5	.	.	CASTGLGSSTQYF	TGTGCCAGCACCGGACTTGGGAGTAGTACCCAGTACTTC
TRBV6-5	TRBJ1-4	.	.	CASSYIGGGPEKLFF	TGTGCCAGCAGTTACATTGGCGGGGGACCTGAAAAACTGTTTTTT
TRBV10-3	TRBJ1-1	.	.	CAINSAPPGGEAFF	TGTGCCATCAACAGCGCTCCCCCGGGAGGTGAAGCTTTCTTT
TRBV7-3	TRBJ2-5	.	.	CASSSGDQETQYF	TGTGCCAGCAGCTCCGGGGACCAAGAGACCCAGTACTTC
TRBV19	TRBJ2-1	TRBD1	.	CASSSRDRGLNEQFF	TGTGCCAGTAGTAGCCGGGACAGGGGGCTGAATGAGCAGTTCTTC
TRBV11-2	TRBJ2-5	.	.	CASSSEETQYF	TGTGCCAGCAGCTCCGAAGAGACCCAGTACTTC
TRBV27	TRBJ2-3	TRBD2	.	CASSSLGGDTQYF	TGTGCCAGCAGTTCCCTGGGGGGGGATACGCAGTATTTT
TRBV28	TRBJ1-5	.	few	CASSFAMSGNQPQHF	TGTGCCAGCAGTTTCGCGATGTCGGGGAATCAGCCCCAGCATTTT
TRBV7-7	TRBJ2-1	TRBD1	.	CASSLAGTDDNEQFF	TGTGCTAGCAGCTTAGCTGGGACAGACGACAATGAGCAGTTCTTC
TRBV9	TRBJ1-5	.	.	CASSVGAPGQPQHF	TGTGCCAGCAGCGTTGGGGCGCCCGGCCAGCCCCAGCATTTT
TRBV5-4	TRBJ1-1	TRBD1	.	CASSPGQGNTEAFF	TGTGCCAGCAGCCCCGGACAGGGCAACACTGAAGCTTTCTTT
TRBV25-1	TRBJ1-5	.	.	CASSGGTNQPQHF	TGTGCCAGCAGTGGGGGGACTAATCAGCCCCAGCATTTT
TRBV5-8	TRBJ1-2	.	.	CASSLFRLGSSEPYGYTF	TGTGCCAGCAGCTTATTTAGACTCGGCAGCTCAGAACCCTATGGCTACACCTTC
TRBV9	TRBJ1-4	.	.	CASSGNRDNNEKLFF	TGTGCCAGCAGCGGCAACCGGGACAATAATGAAAAACTGTTTTTT
TRBV2	TRBJ2-5	TRBD2	.	CASTRGGAETQYF	TGTGCCAGCACCCGCGGGGGGGCAGAGACCCAGTACTTC
TRBV28	TRBJ2-3	TRBD1	.	CASLDRVKDTQYF	TGTGCCAGCCTTGACAGGGTGAAAGATACGCAGTATTTT
TRBV11-2	TRBJ2-3	.	once	CASSLVWSTTDTQYF	TGTGCCAGCAGCTTAGTGTGGTCTACCACAGATACGCAGTATTTT
TRBV28	TRBJ1-4	TRBD1	.	CASNAQKGGPSEKLFF	TGTGCCAGCAACGCCCAAAAAGGGGGCCCTTCTGAAAAACTGTTTTTT
TRBV6-5	TRBJ1-1	.	.	CASASTGTEAFF	TGTGCCAGCGCCAGCACAGGGACTGAAGCTTTCTTT
TRBV29-1	TRBJ2-5	.	.	CSVELGRSRQETQYF	TGCAGCGTTGAACTGGGTAGGTCGCGGCAAGAGACCCAGTACTTC
TRBV29-1	TRBJ1-4	.	.	CSVEDNRVGANEKLFF	TGCAGCGTTGAAGATAATCGGGTTGGAGCTAATGAAAAACTGTTTTTT